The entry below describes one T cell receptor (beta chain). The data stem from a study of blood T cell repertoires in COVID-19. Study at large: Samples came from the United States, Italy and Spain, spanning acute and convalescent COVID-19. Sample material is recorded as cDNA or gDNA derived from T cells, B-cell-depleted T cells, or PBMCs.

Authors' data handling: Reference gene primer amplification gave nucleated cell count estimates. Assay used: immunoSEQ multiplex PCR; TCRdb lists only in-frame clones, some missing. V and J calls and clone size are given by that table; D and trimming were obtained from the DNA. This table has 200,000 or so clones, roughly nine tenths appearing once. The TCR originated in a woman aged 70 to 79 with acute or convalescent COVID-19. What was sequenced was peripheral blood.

The CDR3 nucleotides are TGTGCCAGCAGTCCCTGGACAGGCCAGGGCACTGAAGCTTTCTTT. This encodes CASSPWTGQGTEAFF. The chain carries TRBV27 and TRBJ1-1, with 7 bases aligning to TRBD1. This CDR3 is built from 15 residues. The ends lost 5 bases at V and 4 bases at J; junction bases unmatched: 10. Germline V gives CDR1 MNHEY, CDR2 SMNVEV (reference sequence).